These T cell receptor beta chains were read from a single sample in a study of control samples from healthy donors and cancer patients. Clones were read by immunoSEQ multiplex PCR, and TCRdb kept only the in-frame ones, dropping some. The data show some 140,000 clones, 92% seen once. Sequencing was performed on blood. These receptors originate from a young man in good health. Both conserved end residues are part of each CDR3. The D gene is left open where the match is weak. Clone size, where shown, is once, few, many, or a class for clones that have expanded.

NA NA TRBJ1-5 TRBV5-1 TGCGCCAGCAGCCCCGGGGGAGGCAATCAGCCCCAGCATTTT CASSPGGGNQPQHF
NA NA TRBJ2-7 TRBV7-6 TGTGCCAGCAGCAATCGGATGGCACGGGCACCTTACGAGCAGTACTTC CASSNRMARAPYEQYF
NA NA TRBJ2-1 TRBV11-3 TGTGCCAGCAGCGCCAATAGGGCTAAGGATGAGCAGTTCTTC CASSANRAKDEQFF
NA NA TRBJ1-2 TRBV29-1 TGCAGCGCCGAGACAGGAGGGAACTATGGCTACACCTTC CSAETGGNYGYTF
NA TRBD2 TRBJ2-7 TRBV18 TGTGCCAGCTCACCCCTTGCAATCACGGGACTAGCGGTAACCTACGAGCAGTACTTC CASSPLAITGLAVTYEQYF
NA NA TRBJ1-1 TRBV11-2 TGTGCCAGCAGCTTAGGCGTGCGGGCCCGGAGGGCTTTCTTT CASSLGVRARRAFF
NA TRBD2 TRBJ2-7 TRBV5-1 TGCGCCAGCAGCTTGAGGACTAGCGGGAGAGACGAGCAGTACTTC CASSLRTSGRDEQYF
NA NA TRBJ1-1 TRBV7-2 TGTGCCAGCAGCTCCCAGGGGATAGCTAACACTGAAGCTTTCTTT CASSSQGIANTEAFF
NA NA TRBJ2-7 TRBV11-3 TGTGCCAGCAGCAAAGGAGGGGTCGAGCAGTACTTC CASSKGGVEQYF
NA NA TRBJ1-1 TRBV19 TGTGCCAGTAGTTCCCAGGGCGGGTACACTGAAGCTTTCTTT CASSSQGGYTEAFF
NA NA TRBJ2-7 TRBV12-5 TGTGCTAGTGGTTTGTTATACGAGCAGTACTTC CASGLLYEQYF
NA TRBD1 TRBJ1-2 TRBV19 TGTGCCAGTAGTATCCGGCCGGGACAGGGCCGTAACTATGGCTACACCTTC CASSIRPGQGRNYGYTF
NA NA TRBJ2-2 TRBV7-6 TGTGCCAGCAGCTTAGAGGGCAGTTTGGCCGGGGAGCTGTTTTTT CASSLEGSLAGELFF
once NA TRBJ1-1 TRBV27 TGTGCCAGCAGTTACATCATGAACACTGAAGCTTTCTTT CASSYIMNTEAFF
NA TRBD1 TRBJ2-3 TRBV24-1 TGTGCCACCAGTGATCTGACAGGGGGAGGAGATACGCAGTATTTT CATSDLTGGGDTQYF
NA NA TRBJ1-1 TRBV27 TGTGCCAGCAGTTTGTGGGAACCCGGACAGAAGAACACTGAAGCTTTCTTT CASSLWEPGQKNTEAFF
NA NA TRBJ2-7 TRBV14 TGTGCCAGCAGCCTCATATCGGTGGACGAGCAGTACTTC CASSLISVDEQYF
once TRBD1 TRBJ1-2 TRBV30 TGTGCCTGGAGTCAGGGGGCAGGTGGCTACACCTTC CAWSQGAGGYTF
NA NA TRBJ1-1 TRBV14 TGTGCCAGCAGCCCCCTATGGGGGGATGGGAACACTGAAGCTTTCTTT CASSPLWGDGNTEAFF
NA NA TRBJ2-7 TRBV9 TGTGCCAGCAGCCCCTCGGACGATTGGCGGGACGAGCAGTACTTC CASSPSDDWRDEQYF
NA TRBD1 TRBJ2-1 TRBV7-2 TGTGCCAGCAGCTCGACAGGGCTCTCCTACAATGAGCAGTTCTTC CASSSTGLSYNEQFF
NA NA TRBJ2-1 TRBV30 TGTGCCTGGAGTACAGGGTCTGCCTACAATGAGCAGTTCTTC CAWSTGSAYNEQFF
NA NA TRBJ2-4 TRBV6-2/TRBV6-3 TGTGCCAGCAGTTTGTCGGGAGCCAAAAACATTCAGTACTTC CASSLSGAKNIQYF
NA TRBD2 TRBJ2-2 TRBV25-1 TGTGCCAGCAGTGGCGGGAGAGTCACCGGGGAGCTGTTTTTT CASSGGRVTGELFF
NA TRBD1 TRBJ1-2 TRBV28 TGTGCCAGCAGCCAAGGACAGGGCTATGGCTACACCTTC CASSQGQGYGYTF
NA NA TRBJ1-1 TRBV4-2 TGTGCCAGCAGCCAGAGGGGGGGGCGGACTGAAGCTTTCTTT CASSQRGGRTEAFF
NA TRBD2 TRBJ2-2 TRBV2 TGTGCCATCCCTAAGGGGCGGGAGGCCGGGGAGCTGTTTTTT CAIPKGREAGELFF
NA TRBD2 TRBJ2-7 TRBV20-1 TGCAGTGCGACTAGCGATTACGAGCAGTACTTC CSATSDYEQYF
NA NA TRBJ2-7 TRBV30 TGTGCCTGGAGACTAAACTCCTACGAGCAGTACTTC CAWRLNSYEQYF
once NA TRBJ1-1 TRBV28 TGTGCCAGCAGGGCGATCGTTGAAGCTTTCTTT CASRAIVEAFF
NA TRBD2 TRBJ2-7 TRBV9 TGTGCCAGCAGCGTTGTAGCGGGAGGGCTCGAGCAGTACTTC CASSVVAGGLEQYF
NA NA TRBJ2-3 TRBV28 TGTGCCAGCAGTTTGTTTTCAGGTATCGTCACAGATACGCAGTATTTT CASSLFSGIVTDTQYF
NA NA TRBJ2-3 TRBV18 TGTGCCAGCTCACCCTTCGAGGGTATTGTCGCAGATACGCAGTATTTT CASSPFEGIVADTQYF
NA NA TRBJ1-5 TRBV30 TGTGCCTGGAGTCCGTTAACAGGGATAGGTCAGCCCCAGCATTTT CAWSPLTGIGQPQHF
NA NA TRBJ1-6 TRBV28 TGTGCCAGCAGTTCGGCGGGCTTTAATTCACCCCTCCACTTT CASSSAGFNSPLHF
NA NA TRBJ2-7 TRBV4-1 TGCGCCAGCAGCCAAGCGCGGGGAGAGGACTACGAGCAGTACTTC CASSQARGEDYEQYF
NA NA TRBJ2-5 TRBV28 TGTGCCAGCAGTTTATCCATCGGGGTAGCGTATGACCAAGAGACCCAGTACTTC CASSLSIGVAYDQETQYF
NA NA TRBJ2-5 TRBV6-5 TGTGCCAGCACCGGGACTCAAGAGACCCAGTACTTC CASTGTQETQYF
NA TRBD1 TRBJ1-1 TRBV29-1 TGCAGCGTTGGGACAGGGAACACTGAAGCTTTCTTT CSVGTGNTEAFF
NA TRBD1 TRBJ1-2 TRBV24-1 TGTGCCACCAGTGAATCACAGGGGATTGATGGCTACACCTTC CATSESQGIDGYTF
NA NA TRBJ1-4 TRBV2 TGTGCCAGCAGTTCCATACAGGGTATCAGGGGAAAACTGTTTTTT CASSSIQGIRGKLFF
once NA TRBJ1-1 TRBV27 TGTGCCAGCAGTTTGTTTCAGACAGCGAACACTGAAGCTTTCTTT CASSLFQTANTEAFF
once NA TRBJ1-1 TRBV19 TGTGCCAGTAAAGCCGGGGCCGGGGGAATCGAGCACCACGAAGCTTTCTTT CASKAGAGGIEHHEAFF
NA TRBD1 TRBJ2-5 TRBV11-3 TGTGCCAGCAGCTGGACGACAGGGGGCTTAGAGACCCAGTACTTC CASSWTTGGLETQYF
NA NA TRBJ1-3 TRBV19 TGTGCCAGTAGGACTGGGGGCAGGAGCTCTGGAAACACCATATATTTT CASRTGGRSSGNTIYF
NA TRBD1 TRBJ2-7 TRBV12-5 TGTGCTAGTGGCCCCCGTCCTGGACAGGAGAAGGCCTACGAGCAGTACTTC CASGPRPGQEKAYEQYF
NA TRBD2 TRBJ2-1 TRBV24-1 TGTGCCACCAGTGATGGCGGACTAGCGGGAAACAATGAGCAGTTCTTC CATSDGGLAGNNEQFF
NA TRBD1 TRBJ1-6 TRBV25-1 TGTGCCAGCAGTGAATTTACACCCCAGGGGGGCTCTCATTCACCCCTCCACTTT CASSEFTPQGGSHSPLHF
NA NA TRBJ1-5 TRBV27 TGTGCCAGCAGTACGAGCAGGGGAAATCAGCCCCAGCATTTT CASSTSRGNQPQHF
NA TRBD2 TRBJ2-7 TRBV28 TGTGCCAGCAGTGCCCGCGGGGGGCTTAACGAGCAGTACTTC CASSARGGLNEQYF